The T cell receptor beta chain described here comes from a study of T cell repertoires in cytomegalovirus infection. About the research overall: Through public TCR beta signatures, both CMV infection and matching HLA type were indicated. Study-wide findings and caveats: The study identified carriers of CMV plus the relevant HLA from cumulative public TCR beta family frequency. Predominance within the ex vivo response was attributable to HLA-C-restricted CMV-specific TCR beta clonotypes.

This clonotype was seen ten or more times. As yet, its antigen is unknown. CDR3 length: 17 amino acids. V was clipped by 7 bases and J by 0 bases, with 19 bases between them. Germline V gives CDR1 SGHAT, CDR2 FQNNGV. TCRdb re-analysed the reads in MiXCR, keeping a single row per CDR3 protein. The repertoire holds around 440,000 distinct CDR3 sequences, with roughly 10% as singletons. The origin of this receptor is a human donor in good health (CMV status not recorded). Some clones in this sample may be carry-over from other donors' samples. V and J are TRBV11-2 and TRBJ2-4; D possibly uses TRBD1 or TRBD2 (5 bases each). The sequenced material came from PBMCs. The CDR3: CASTELGGALAKNIQYF. The CDR3 DNA reads TGTGCCAGCACCGAGCTTGGGGGAGCGCTAGCCAAAAACATTCAGTACTTC.